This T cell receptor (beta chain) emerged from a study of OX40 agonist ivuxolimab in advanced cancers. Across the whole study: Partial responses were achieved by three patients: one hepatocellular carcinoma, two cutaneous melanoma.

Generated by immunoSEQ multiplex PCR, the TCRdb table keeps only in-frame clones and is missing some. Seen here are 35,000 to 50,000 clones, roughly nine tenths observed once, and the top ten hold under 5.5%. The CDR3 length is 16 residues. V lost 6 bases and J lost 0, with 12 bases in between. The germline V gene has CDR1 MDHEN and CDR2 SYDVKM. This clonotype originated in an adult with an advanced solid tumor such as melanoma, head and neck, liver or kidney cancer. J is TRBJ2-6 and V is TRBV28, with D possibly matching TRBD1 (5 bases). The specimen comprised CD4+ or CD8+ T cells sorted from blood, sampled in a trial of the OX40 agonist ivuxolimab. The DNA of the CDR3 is TGTGCCAGCAGCATAGGGGCTCCCTCTGGGGCCAACGTCCTGACTTTC. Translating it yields CASSIGAPSGANVLTF.